Below are 7 T cell receptor delta chains sequenced from a single sample in a study of Vδ1+ human thymocytes. Antigens for these TCRs are unknown. RNA was extracted from the cells and then reverse transcribed. Multiplex PCR used pooled V-gene forward primers and a constant-region reverse primer to amplify CDR3s. TCRdb reprocessed the multiplex PCR reads through CATT. This table has over 20,000 delta-chain clones, around 7.4% appearing once. Study-level results: Thymic TRG and TRD repertoires appeared highly polyclonal.

Specimen: Vdelta1+ gamma-delta thymocytes from the thymus. Subset here: FACS-sorted CD3+ TCRalphabeta- TCRVdelta1+ TCRVdelta2- thymocytes. The source of these receptors is a child under two years old who had congenital heart surgery.

The rearrangement uses TRDV1 and TRDJ1; the D is unclear. Germline-derived CDR1 and CDR2 are TSWWSYY and QGS. The CDR3 is 13 residues long. Trimming stripped 4 bases from V and 0 bases from J, with 6 bases between. CDR3 sequence reads: CALGASYTDKLIF. The CDR3 coding sequence is TGTGCTCTTGGGGCATCTTACACCGATAAACTCATCTTT.

This clone was counted between two and nine times. Relative to the germline gene, one junction end is altered; a read error may explain this. The chain carries TRDV1 and TRDJ1, with D possibly TRDD3 on 6 matching bases. Germline assignment: CDR1 TSWWSYY and CDR2 QGS. CDR3 length: 19 residues. CDR3 loop: CALGELGLGLAKYTDKLIF. The CDR3 DNA reads TGTGCTCTTGGGGAACTTGGGCTGGGGCTAGCTAAGTACACTGATAAACTCATCTTT.

There is no V gene call, and the J gene is TRDJ1; TRDD3, as called in the table, went unchecked against the DNA. The CDR3 contains 19 residues. The CDR3 spells CALGPYPSHDWIRADKLIF. DNA for the CDR3: TGTGCTCTTGGCCCTTACCCTTCTCACGACTGGATACGGGCCGATAAACTCATCTTT.

The genes are TRDV1 and TRDJ1; D is perhaps TRDD3 (6 bases). V was clipped by 2 bases and J by 7 bases, with 23 bases between them. The germline CDR1 and CDR2 sequences are TSWWSYY and QGS. The CDR3 runs to 17 residues. This CDR3 reads CALGERVESGDWGKLIF. CDR3 in DNA: TGTGCTCTTGGGGAAAGGGTTGAATCTGGGGATTGGGGTAAACTCATCTTT.

This rearrangement joins TRDV1 to TRDJ1; the match to TRDD3 covers 11 bases. CDR1 and CDR2 from the germline V gene are TSWWSYY and QGS. V was pared by 2 bases and J by 9 bases, with 20 bases of the junction left unmatched. The CDR3 is 19 residues long. CDR3 sequence reads: CALGESSSKHVLGDNELIF. In DNA form, the CDR3 reads TGTGCTCTTGGGGAATCGTCCTCAAAACACGTACTGGGGGATAACGAACTCATCTTT.

The chain employs TRDV1 and TRDJ1; the D gene is possibly TRDD2 (9 bases). The J gene comes from matching the DNA to germline here; TCRdb lacks it. Per the germline V gene, CDR1 is TSWWSYY and CDR2 is QGS. Trimming pared 5 bases from V and 0 bases from J, leaving 31 bases between. This CDR3 comprises 21 residues. This chain's CDR3 is CALGITPFLRTGGVYTDKLIF. CDR3 bases: TGTGCTCTTGGGATCACACCCTTCCTACGGACTGGGGGGGTATACACCGATAAACTCATCTTT.

The chain recombines TRDV1 with TRDJ1, with 10 bases matching TRDD3. Germline V gene data show CDR1 as TSWWSYY and CDR2 as QGS. V gave up 3 bases and J gave up 0 bases; unmatched junction bases: 13. This CDR3 spans 19 amino acids. The CDR3 region is CALGDHPILGDPYTDKLIF. CDR3 sequence (DNA): TGTGCTCTTGGGGATCATCCGATACTGGGGGATCCGTACACCGATAAACTCATCTTT.